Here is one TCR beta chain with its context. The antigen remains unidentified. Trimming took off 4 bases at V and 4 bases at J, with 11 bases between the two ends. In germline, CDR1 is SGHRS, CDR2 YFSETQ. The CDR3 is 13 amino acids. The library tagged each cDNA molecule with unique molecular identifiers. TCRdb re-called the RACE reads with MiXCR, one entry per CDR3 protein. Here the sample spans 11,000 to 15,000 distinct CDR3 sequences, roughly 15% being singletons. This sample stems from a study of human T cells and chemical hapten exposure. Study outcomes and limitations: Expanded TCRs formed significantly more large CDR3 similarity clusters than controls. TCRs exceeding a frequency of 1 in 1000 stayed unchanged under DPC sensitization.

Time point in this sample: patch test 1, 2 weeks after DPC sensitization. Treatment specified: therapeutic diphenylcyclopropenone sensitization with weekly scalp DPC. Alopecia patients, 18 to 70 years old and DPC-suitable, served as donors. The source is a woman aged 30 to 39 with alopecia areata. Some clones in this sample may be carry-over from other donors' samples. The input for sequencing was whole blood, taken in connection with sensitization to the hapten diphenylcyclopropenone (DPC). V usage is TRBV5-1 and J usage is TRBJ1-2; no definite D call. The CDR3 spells CASSQTFSYGYTF. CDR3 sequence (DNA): TGCGCCAGCAGCCAGACATTCTCCTATGGCTACACCTTC.